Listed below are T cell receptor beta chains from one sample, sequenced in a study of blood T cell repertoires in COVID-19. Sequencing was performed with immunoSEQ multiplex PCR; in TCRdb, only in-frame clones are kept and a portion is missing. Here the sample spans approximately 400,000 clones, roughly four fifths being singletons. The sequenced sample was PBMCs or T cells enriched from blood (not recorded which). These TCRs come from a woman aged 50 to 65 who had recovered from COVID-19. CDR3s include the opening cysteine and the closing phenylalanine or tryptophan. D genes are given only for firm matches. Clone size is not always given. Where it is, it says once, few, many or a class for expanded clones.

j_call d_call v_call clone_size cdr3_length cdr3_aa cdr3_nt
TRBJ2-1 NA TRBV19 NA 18 CASRTSGVGLQGYNEQFF TGTGCCAGTCGCACTTCGGGGGTGGGGCTTCAGGGATACAATGAGCAGTTCTTC
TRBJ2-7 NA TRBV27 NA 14 CASSGFGWGDEQYF TGTGCCAGCAGTGGCTTTGGTTGGGGCGACGAGCAGTACTTC
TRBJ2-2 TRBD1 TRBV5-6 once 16 CASSSPGQMNTGELFF TGTGCCAGCAGCTCCCCGGGACAGATGAACACCGGGGAGCTGTTTTTT
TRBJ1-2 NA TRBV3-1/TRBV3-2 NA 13 CASSYTGTSGYTF TGTGCCAGCAGCTATACCGGGACAAGTGGCTACACCTTC
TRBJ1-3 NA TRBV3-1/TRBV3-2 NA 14 CASSLQGSGNTIYF TGTGCCAGCAGCCTGCAGGGCTCTGGAAACACCATATATTTT
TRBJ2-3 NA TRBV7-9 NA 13 CASSLAATDTQYF TGTGCCAGCAGCTTGGCGGCAACAGATACGCAGTATTTT
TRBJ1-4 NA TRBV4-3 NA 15 CASSQGLSTNEKLFF TGCGCCAGCAGCCAGGGACTTTCAACTAATGAAAAACTGTTTTTT
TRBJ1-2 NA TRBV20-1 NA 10 CSAKSYGYTF TGCAGTGCAAAGAGCTATGGCTACACCTTC
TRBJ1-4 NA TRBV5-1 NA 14 CASSLGGTGEKLFF TGCGCCAGCAGCTTAGGAGGGACGGGTGAAAAACTGTTTTTT
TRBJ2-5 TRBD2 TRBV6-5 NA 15 CASSQLAGGPQTQYF TGTGCCAGCAGTCAACTAGCGGGAGGGCCTCAGACCCAGTACTTC
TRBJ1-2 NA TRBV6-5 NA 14 CASHSPGRGDGYTF TGTGCCAGCCATTCCCCGGGGAGGGGGGATGGCTACACCTTC
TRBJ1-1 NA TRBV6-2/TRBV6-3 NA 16 CASSYSMGGLGTEAFF TGTGCCAGCAGTTACTCGATGGGGGGGCTGGGCACTGAAGCTTTCTTT
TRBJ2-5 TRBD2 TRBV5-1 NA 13 CASSERGGKTQYF TGCGCCAGCAGCGAGCGGGGCGGGAAGACCCAGTACTTC
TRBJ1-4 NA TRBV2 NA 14 CASRLGPGGEKLFF TGTGCCAGTCGACTCGGGCCTGGAGGGGAAAAACTGTTTTTT
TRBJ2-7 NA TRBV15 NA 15 CATSRDTLVGHEQYF TGTGCCACCAGCAGAGATACCCTCGTTGGCCACGAGCAGTACTTC
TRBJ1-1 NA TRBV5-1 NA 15 CASSFQGFEGTEAFF TGCGCCAGCAGCTTCCAGGGGTTTGAGGGCACTGAAGCTTTCTTT
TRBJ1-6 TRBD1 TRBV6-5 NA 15 CASSRGQGANSPLHF TGTGCCAGCAGTCGAGGACAGGGGGCTAATTCACCCCTCCACTTT
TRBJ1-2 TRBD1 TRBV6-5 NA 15 CASSLAHGQGGGYTF TGTGCCAGCAGTCTAGCACACGGACAGGGCGGGGGCTACACCTTC
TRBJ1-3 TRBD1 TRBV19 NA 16 CASSIRLGQGGNTIYF TGTGCCAGTAGTATACGACTTGGACAGGGCGGGAACACCATATATTTT
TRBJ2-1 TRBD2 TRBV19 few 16 CASSIVGTILYNEQFF TGTGCCAGTAGTATTGTCGGGACTATCCTCTACAATGAGCAGTTCTTC
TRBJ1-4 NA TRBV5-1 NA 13 CASSFGGYEKLFF TGCGCCAGCAGCTTTGGGGGCTATGAAAAACTGTTTTTT
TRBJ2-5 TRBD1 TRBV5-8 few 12 CASARQGETQYF TGTGCCAGCGCTCGACAGGGCGAGACCCAGTACTTC
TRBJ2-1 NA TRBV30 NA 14 CAWSDIQVDDEQFF TGTGCCTGGAGCGACATCCAAGTTGACGATGAGCAGTTCTTC
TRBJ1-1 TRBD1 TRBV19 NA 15 CASSTRTGASAEAFF TGTGCCAGTAGTACAAGGACAGGGGCTTCGGCTGAAGCTTTCTTT
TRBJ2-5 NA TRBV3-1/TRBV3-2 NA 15 CASSQDIWAQETQYF TGTGCCAGCAGCCAAGATATATGGGCCCAAGAGACCCAGTACTTC
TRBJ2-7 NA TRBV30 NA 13 CAWSVGHLYEQYF TGTGCCTGGAGTGTGGGACACCTCTACGAGCAGTACTTC
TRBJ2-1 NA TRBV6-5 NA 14 CASSYSANYNEQFF TGTGCCAGCAGTTACTCAGCCAACTACAATGAGCAGTTCTTC
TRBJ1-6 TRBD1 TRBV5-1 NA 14 CASSETGGGSPLHF TGCGCCAGCAGCGAGACAGGGGGAGGCTCACCCCTCCACTTT
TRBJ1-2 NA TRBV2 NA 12 CASTREVGGYTF TGTGCCAGCACCAGGGAAGTCGGAGGCTACACCTTC
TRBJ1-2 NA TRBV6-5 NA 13 CASSLGANYGYTF TGTGCCAGCAGTTTGGGAGCCAACTATGGCTACACCTTC
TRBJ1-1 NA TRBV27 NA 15 CASSAQQGWFTEAFF TGTGCCAGCAGCGCGCAACAGGGATGGTTCACTGAAGCTTTCTTT
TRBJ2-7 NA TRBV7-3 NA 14 CASSLSPTVREQYF TGTGCCAGCAGCTTAAGCCCGACAGTTCGCGAGCAGTACTTC
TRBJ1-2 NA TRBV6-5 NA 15 CASRQQRGVTRGYTF TGTGCCAGCAGGCAGCAACGAGGGGTGACTAGGGGCTACACCTTC
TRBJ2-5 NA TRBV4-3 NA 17 CASSRGTPWSTKETQYF TGCGCCAGCAGCCGCGGGACCCCGTGGTCCACCAAAGAGACCCAGTACTTC
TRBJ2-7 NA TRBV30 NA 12 CAWSDTIYEQYF TGTGCCTGGAGTGACACAATCTACGAGCAGTACTTC
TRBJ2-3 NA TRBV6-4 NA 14 CASSDQGPTGTQYF TGTGCCAGCAGTGACCAGGGGCCCACTGGTACGCAGTATTTT
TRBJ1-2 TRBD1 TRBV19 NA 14 CASSLQGADYGYTF TGTGCCAGTAGCCTCCAGGGGGCGGACTATGGCTACACCTTC
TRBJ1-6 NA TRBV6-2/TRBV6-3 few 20 CASSYSMPPGDSSYNSPLHF TGTGCCAGCAGTTACTCGATGCCCCCCGGGGACTCCTCCTATAATTCACCCCTCCACTTT
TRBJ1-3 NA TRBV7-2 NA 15 CASSLGGQSGNTIYF TGTGCCAGCAGCTTAGGAGGACAATCTGGAAACACCATATATTTT
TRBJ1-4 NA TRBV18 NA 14 CASSPNGGKEKLFF TGTGCCAGCTCACCGAACGGGGGAAAAGAAAAACTGTTTTTT
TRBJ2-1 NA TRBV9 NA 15 CASSPHSGDYNEQFF TGTGCCAGCAGCCCCCATAGCGGAGACTACAATGAGCAGTTCTTC
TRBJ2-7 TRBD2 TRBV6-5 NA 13 CASTTGGDYEQYF TGTGCCAGCACTACGGGGGGGGACTACGAGCAGTACTTC
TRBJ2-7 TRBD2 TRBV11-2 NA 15 CASSLGLAGVYEQYF TGTGCCAGCAGCTTAGGGCTAGCGGGAGTCTACGAGCAGTACTTC
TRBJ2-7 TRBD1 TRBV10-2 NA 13 CASNGQGTYEQYF TGCGCCAGTAACGGACAGGGGACCTACGAGCAGTACTTC
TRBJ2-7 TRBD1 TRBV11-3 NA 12 CASSYRGWEQYF TGTGCCAGCAGTTACAGGGGTTGGGAGCAGTACTTC
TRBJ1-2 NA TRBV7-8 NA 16 CANSLGGGFIPHGYTF TGTGCCAACAGCTTAGGGGGGGGGTTTATCCCGCATGGCTACACCTTC
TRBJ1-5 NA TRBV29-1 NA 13 CSVGENSNQPQHF TGCAGCGTTGGGGAGAATAGCAATCAGCCCCAGCATTTT
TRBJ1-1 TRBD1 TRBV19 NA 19 CASKGAGRYETSQNTEAFF TGTGCCAGTAAGGGGGCCGGACGGTATGAAACGTCGCAGAACACTGAAGCTTTCTTT
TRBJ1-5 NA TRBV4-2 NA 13 CASSQGGGWPQHF TGTGCCAGCAGCCAAGGGGGGGGATGGCCCCAGCATTTT
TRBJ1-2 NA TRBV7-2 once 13 CASSLVQGYGYTF TGTGCCAGCAGCTTAGTGCAGGGCTATGGCTACACCTTC
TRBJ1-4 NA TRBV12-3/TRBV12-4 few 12 CASAAKNEKLFF TGTGCCAGCGCGGCTAAAAATGAAAAACTGTTTTTT
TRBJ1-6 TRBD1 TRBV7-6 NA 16 CASSLSTGQAYSPLHF TGTGCCAGCAGCTTATCTACGGGACAGGCATATTCACCCCTCCACTTT
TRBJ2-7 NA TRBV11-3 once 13 CASIPRGSSEQYF TGTGCCAGCATTCCTCGGGGGTCGAGCGAGCAGTACTTC